This T cell receptor beta chain derives from a study of control samples from healthy donors and cancer patients. The assay was immunoSEQ multiplex PCR, and TCRdb's table has in-frame clones only and misses some. The table shows approximately 150,000 clones, with about 95% occurring only once. The clonotype comes from a man in his sixties with colorectal cancer. Sequencing input: PBMCs.

The CDR3 is CASSPPNRDRGPGYTF. The CDR3, as DNA: TGTGCCAGCAGTCCCCCGAACCGGGACAGGGGGCCTGGCTACACCTTC. V usage is TRBV3-1 (or the pseudogene TRBV3-2) and J usage is TRBJ1-2; 12 bases map to TRBD1. V lost 6 bases to trimming and J lost 7 bases; unmatched junction nucleotides: 12. Germline CDR1 LGHDT, CDR2 YNNKEL (reference sequence). This CDR3 region has 16 residues.